The rows below give T cell receptor beta chains drawn from one sample of a study of blood T cell repertoires in COVID-19. Measured with immunoSEQ multiplex PCR; TCRdb has only the in-frame clones, and not every one. This sample has roughly 30,000 clones, with 80% to 85% found just once. The sample was peripheral blood. Every receptor here comes from a man older than 75 with active COVID-19. CDR3s include the opening cysteine and the closing phenylalanine or tryptophan. The order of the fields is CDR3 length, V gene, clone size, D gene, J gene, CDR3 protein, CDR3 DNA. A D gene is named only where the DNA matches it firmly. Part of the rows lack a size; the others show once, few, many or a class for expanded clones.

15,TRBV5-1,.,TRBD2,TRBJ2-7,CASSLAGTGGREQYF,TGCGCCAGCAGCTTGGCGGGGACGGGGGGGCGCGAGCAGTACTTC
15,TRBV30,once,.,TRBJ2-3,CAWSVGGGNTDTQYF,TGTGCCTGGAGTGTAGGTGGGGGGAACACAGATACGCAGTATTTT
15,TRBV10-3,.,TRBD1,TRBJ2-1,CAISESGQGTNEQFF,TGTGCCATCAGTGAGTCGGGACAGGGGACGAATGAGCAGTTCTTC
14,TRBV19,.,.,TRBJ1-4,CASAGKKAVEKLFF,TGTGCCAGCGCCGGAAAGAAGGCGGTCGAAAAACTGTTTTTT
15,TRBV27,few,TRBD1,TRBJ1-2,CASSLSGTGNYGYTF,TGTGCCAGCAGTTTATCGGGGACAGGAAACTATGGCTACACCTTC
13,TRBV5-1,few,.,TRBJ1-1,CASSKDRNTEAFF,TGCGCCAGCAGCAAGGACAGGAACACTGAAGCTTTCTTT
15,TRBV19,few,TRBD1,TRBJ2-5,CASSLQTGSSETQYF,TGTGCCAGTAGTCTACAGACAGGGTCCTCGGAGACCCAGTACTTC
13,TRBV7-6,.,.,TRBJ2-1,CASTYSSYNEQFF,TGTGCCAGCACCTATAGCTCCTACAATGAGCAGTTCTTC
16,TRBV12-2,.,.,TRBJ2-7,CASRLELDREGYEQYF,TGTGCAAGTCGCTTAGAGCTGGACAGGGAGGGTTACGAGCAGTACTTC
14,TRBV5-5,once,.,TRBJ1-2,CASSLEDKAYGYTF,TGTGCCAGCAGCTTGGAGGACAAAGCTTATGGCTACACCTTC
15,TRBV25-1,.,TRBD1,TRBJ1-4,CASSTPGQLNEKLFF,TGTGCCAGCAGTACGCCGGGACAGCTTAATGAAAAACTGTTTTTT
14,TRBV15,.,.,TRBJ1-5,CATSRTRDRQPQHF,TGTGCCACCAGCAGAACACGGGATAGGCAGCCCCAGCATTTT
16,TRBV7-9,.,TRBD2,TRBJ2-5,CASSQRRTSGEETQYF,TGTGCCAGCAGCCAGCGCAGGACTAGCGGGGAAGAGACCCAGTACTTC
17,TRBV7-9,.,TRBD2,TRBJ2-3,CASSLGASGASTDTQYF,TGTGCCAGCAGCTTAGGGGCTAGCGGGGCTAGCACAGATACGCAGTATTTT
18,TRBV3-1/TRBV3-2,few,TRBD1,TRBJ1-1,CASSQDRRRGQEDTEAFF,TGTGCCAGCAGCCAAGATCGGAGGAGGGGGCAAGAGGACACTGAAGCTTTCTTT
13,TRBV12-3/TRBV12-4,.,.,TRBJ2-7,CASSDQRKYEQYF,TGTGCCAGCAGCGATCAGCGGAAGTACGAGCAGTACTTC
16,TRBV4-1,.,TRBD2,TRBJ2-5,CASSPRGGGPQETQYF,TGCGCCAGCAGCCCTCGGGGCGGGGGGCCCCAAGAGACCCAGTACTTC
13,TRBV10-3,.,TRBD2,TRBJ2-3,CAIAGGQQDTQYF,TGTGCCATAGCGGGGGGGCAACAAGATACGCAGTATTTT
18,TRBV5-4,.,TRBD2,TRBJ2-3,CASSLEASGWTSTDTQYF,TGTGCCAGCAGCTTGGAGGCTAGCGGGTGGACTAGCACAGATACGCAGTATTTT
15,TRBV4-1,.,.,TRBJ2-7,CASSPTALAPDEQYF,TGCGCCAGCAGCCCTACGGCACTAGCACCCGACGAGCAGTACTTC
13,TRBV6-5,.,TRBD1,TRBJ1-1,CASQTGGLGEAFF,TGTGCCAGCCAGACAGGGGGCTTGGGTGAAGCTTTCTTT
15,TRBV4-1,.,TRBD2,TRBJ2-7,CASSQDRSGGYEQYF,TGCGCCAGCAGCCAAGATAGAAGCGGGGGGTACGAGCAGTACTTC
13,TRBV5-1,.,.,TRBJ2-2,CASSTDIPGELFF,TGCGCCAGCAGTACGGACATCCCCGGGGAGCTGTTTTTT
17,TRBV19,.,TRBD2,TRBJ2-2,CASRGSRGGTGTGELFF,TGTGCCAGTAGGGGATCACGGGGGGGCACAGGAACCGGGGAGCTGTTTTTT
12,TRBV27,.,TRBD1,TRBJ1-2,CASRTGFYGYTF,TGTGCCAGCAGGACAGGGTTCTATGGCTACACCTTC
14,TRBV7-3,.,TRBD1,TRBJ2-5,CASSTGQGAETQYF,TGTGCCAGCAGCACTGGACAGGGGGCAGAGACCCAGTACTTC
15,TRBV9,.,.,TRBJ2-1,CASSDSWDTNNEQFF,TGTGCCAGCAGCGACTCCTGGGACACAAACAATGAGCAGTTCTTC
16,TRBV5-1,once,TRBD1,TRBJ2-5,CASSLGGQGVVETQYF,TGCGCCAGCAGCTTGGGAGGCCAGGGGGTAGTAGAGACCCAGTACTTC
15,TRBV14,.,.,TRBJ2-7,CASSPIGDKTYEQYF,TGTGCCAGCAGCCCCATAGGGGACAAGACCTACGAGCAGTACTTC
18,TRBV5-5,.,TRBD1,TRBJ1-2,CASSLANDGTGANYGYTF,TGTGCCAGCAGCTTGGCAAATGACGGGACAGGGGCCAACTATGGCTACACCTTC
13,TRBV5-6,once,.,TRBJ1-5,CASSRGGDQPQHF,TGTGCCAGCAGCCGTGGGGGGGACCAGCCCCAGCATTTT
15,TRBV6-4,.,.,TRBJ2-1,CASSDPDRGNNEQFF,TGTGCCAGCAGTGACCCCGATAGGGGTAACAATGAGCAGTTCTTC
13,TRBV6-5,.,.,TRBJ1-1,CASRSRENTEAFF,TGTGCCAGCAGATCCAGGGAGAACACTGAAGCTTTCTTT
14,TRBV7-2,.,.,TRBJ2-3,CASSLRGITDTQYF,TGTGCCAGCAGCTTACGAGGGATCACAGATACGCAGTATTTT
16,TRBV5-4,.,.,TRBJ1-3,CASSLGGGMFGNTIYF,TGTGCCAGCAGCTTAGGCGGGGGGATGTTTGGAAACACCATATATTTT
15,TRBV4-1,.,.,TRBJ2-7,CASSQDPQGRYEQYF,TGCGCCAGCAGCCAAGATCCACAGGGAAGGTACGAGCAGTACTTC
18,TRBV19,once,TRBD2,TRBJ2-1,CASSLRGLAGGPSNEQFF,TGTGCCAGTAGCCTCCGAGGTCTAGCGGGGGGGCCTAGCAATGAGCAGTTCTTC
14,TRBV9,.,.,TRBJ2-2,CASSARLITGELFF,TGTGCCAGCAGTGCACGACTTATCACCGGGGAGCTGTTTTTT
15,TRBV7-9,.,.,TRBJ2-1,CASSAGRDSYNEQFF,TGTGCCAGCAGCGCCGGCCGGGACTCTTACAATGAGCAGTTCTTC
16,TRBV10-3,.,TRBD1,TRBJ2-1,CAISAPTGTGAEEQFF,TGTGCCATCAGTGCCCCGACCGGGACAGGTGCGGAGGAGCAGTTCTTC
20,TRBV30,few,TRBD1,TRBJ2-3,CAWSQPTGTLSVGDTDTQYF,TGTGCCTGGAGTCAACCGACAGGGACCCTTTCAGTCGGGGACACAGATACGCAGTATTTT
15,TRBV4-2,once,.,TRBJ1-2,CASRQERTSSYGYTF,TGTGCCAGCAGACAAGAGCGGACATCATCTTATGGCTACACCTTC
14,TRBV2,few,.,TRBJ1-1,CASRQGTLNTEAFF,TGTGCCAGCAGACAGGGAACCCTGAACACTGAAGCTTTCTTT
12,TRBV30,.,.,TRBJ1-5,CAWSVLNQPQHF,TGTGCCTGGAGTGTACTCAATCAGCCCCAGCATTTT
15,TRBV5-1,.,TRBD1,TRBJ1-5,CASSPRTGIGQPQHF,TGCGCCAGCAGCCCGCGGACAGGGATAGGACAGCCCCAGCATTTT
16,TRBV15,.,TRBD2,TRBJ2-4,CATSQTSGGAFDIQYF,TGTGCCACCAGCCAGACTAGCGGGGGGGCCTTCGACATTCAGTACTTC